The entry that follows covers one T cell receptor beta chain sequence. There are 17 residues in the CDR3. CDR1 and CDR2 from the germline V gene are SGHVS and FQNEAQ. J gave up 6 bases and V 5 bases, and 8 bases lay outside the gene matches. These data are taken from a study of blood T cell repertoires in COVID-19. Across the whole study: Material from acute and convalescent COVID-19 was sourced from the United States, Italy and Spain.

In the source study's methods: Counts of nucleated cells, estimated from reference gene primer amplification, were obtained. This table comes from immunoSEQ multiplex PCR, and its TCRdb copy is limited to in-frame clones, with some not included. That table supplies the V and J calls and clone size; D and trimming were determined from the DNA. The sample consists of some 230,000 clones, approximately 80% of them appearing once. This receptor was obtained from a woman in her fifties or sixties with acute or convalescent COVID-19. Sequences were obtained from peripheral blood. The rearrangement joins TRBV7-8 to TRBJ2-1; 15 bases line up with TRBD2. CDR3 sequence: CASSPTPGLAGGNEQFF. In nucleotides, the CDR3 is TGTGCCAGCAGCCCCACTCCGGGACTAGCGGGAGGCAATGAGCAGTTCTTC.